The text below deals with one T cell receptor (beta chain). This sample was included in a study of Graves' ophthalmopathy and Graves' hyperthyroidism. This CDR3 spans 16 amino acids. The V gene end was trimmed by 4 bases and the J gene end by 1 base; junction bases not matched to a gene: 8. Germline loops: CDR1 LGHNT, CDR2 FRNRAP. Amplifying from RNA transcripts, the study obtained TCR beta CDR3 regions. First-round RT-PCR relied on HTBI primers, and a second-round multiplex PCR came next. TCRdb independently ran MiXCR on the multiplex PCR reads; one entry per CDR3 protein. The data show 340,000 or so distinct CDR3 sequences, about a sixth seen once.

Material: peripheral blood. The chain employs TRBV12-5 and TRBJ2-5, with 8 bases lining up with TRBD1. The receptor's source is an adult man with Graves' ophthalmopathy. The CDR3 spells CASGWGTGASQETQYF. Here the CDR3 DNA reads TGTGCTAGTGGTTGGGGGACAGGTGCGTCCCAAGAGACCCAGTACTTC.